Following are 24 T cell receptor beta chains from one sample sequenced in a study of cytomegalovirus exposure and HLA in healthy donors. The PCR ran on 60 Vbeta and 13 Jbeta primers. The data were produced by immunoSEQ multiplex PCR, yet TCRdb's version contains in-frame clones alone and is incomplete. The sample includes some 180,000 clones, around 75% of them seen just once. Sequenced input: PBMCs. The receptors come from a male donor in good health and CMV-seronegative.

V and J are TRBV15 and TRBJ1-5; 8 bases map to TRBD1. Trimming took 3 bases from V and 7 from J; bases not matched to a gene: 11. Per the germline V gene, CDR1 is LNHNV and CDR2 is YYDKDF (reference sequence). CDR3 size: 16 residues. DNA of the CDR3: TGTGCCACCAGCAGCCTCCCCCCAGGGGGCACACAGCCCCAGCATTTT. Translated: CATSSLPPGGTQPQHF.

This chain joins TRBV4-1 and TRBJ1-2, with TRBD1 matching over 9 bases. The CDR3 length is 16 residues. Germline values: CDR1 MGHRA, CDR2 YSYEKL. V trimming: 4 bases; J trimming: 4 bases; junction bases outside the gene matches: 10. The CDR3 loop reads CASSPSGTGFSYGYTF. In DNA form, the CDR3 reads TGCGCCAGCAGCCCGTCCGGGACAGGGTTTAGCTATGGCTACACCTTC.

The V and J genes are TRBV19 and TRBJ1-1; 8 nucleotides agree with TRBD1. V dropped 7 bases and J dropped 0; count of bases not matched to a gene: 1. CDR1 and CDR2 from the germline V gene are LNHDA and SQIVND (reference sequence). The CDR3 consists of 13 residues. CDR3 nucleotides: TGTGCCAGTACGGACAGGGTGAACACTGAAGCTTTCTTT. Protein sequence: CASTDRVNTEAFF.

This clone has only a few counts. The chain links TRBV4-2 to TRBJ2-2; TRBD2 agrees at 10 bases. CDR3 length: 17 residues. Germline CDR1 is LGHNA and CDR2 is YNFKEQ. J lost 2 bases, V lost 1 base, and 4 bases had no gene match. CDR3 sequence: CASSQALAGGNTGELFF. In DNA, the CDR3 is TGTGCCAGCAGCCAAGCATTAGCGGGGGGAAACACCGGGGAGCTGTTTTTT.

The CDR3 region has the DNA TGTGCCAGTTCGAAAGGTAGCGGGAGGACCTACAATGAGCAGTTCTTC. It specifies CASSKGSGRTYNEQFF. The chain joins TRBV19 to TRBJ2-1, with 10 nucleotides matching TRBD2. The V gene end was trimmed by 8 bases and the J gene end by 2 bases; junction bases not matched to a gene: 9. CDR1 is LNHDA and CDR2 is SQIVND in the germline V gene (reference sequence). The CDR3 extends over 16 amino acids.

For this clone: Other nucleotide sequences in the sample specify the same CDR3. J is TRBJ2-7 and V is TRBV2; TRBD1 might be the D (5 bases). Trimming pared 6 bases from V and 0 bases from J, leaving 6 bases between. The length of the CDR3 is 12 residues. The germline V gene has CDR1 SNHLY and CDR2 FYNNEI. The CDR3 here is CASRGDSYEQYF. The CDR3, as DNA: TGTGCCAGCAGAGGGGACTCCTACGAGCAGTACTTC. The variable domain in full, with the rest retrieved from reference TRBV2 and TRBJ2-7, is EPEVTQTPSHQVTQMGQEVILRCVPISNHLYFYWYRQILGQKVEFLVSFYNNEISEKSEIFDDQFSVERPDGSNFTLKIRSTKLEDSAMYFCASRGDSYEQYFGPGTRLTVT.

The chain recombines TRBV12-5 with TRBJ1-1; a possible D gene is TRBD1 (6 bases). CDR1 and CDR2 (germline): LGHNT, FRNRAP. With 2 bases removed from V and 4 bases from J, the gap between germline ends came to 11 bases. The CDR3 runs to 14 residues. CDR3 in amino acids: CASGLRQTGTEAFF. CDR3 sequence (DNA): TGTGCTAGTGGTTTGAGACAGACAGGCACTGAAGCTTTCTTT.

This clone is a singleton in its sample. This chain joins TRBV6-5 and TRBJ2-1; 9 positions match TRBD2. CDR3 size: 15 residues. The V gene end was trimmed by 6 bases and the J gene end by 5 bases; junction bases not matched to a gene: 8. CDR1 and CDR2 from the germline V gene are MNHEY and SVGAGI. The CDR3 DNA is TGTGCCAGCAGAGGAGCGGGAGGCGGAGACAATGAGCAGTTCTTC. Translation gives CASRGAGGGDNEQFF.

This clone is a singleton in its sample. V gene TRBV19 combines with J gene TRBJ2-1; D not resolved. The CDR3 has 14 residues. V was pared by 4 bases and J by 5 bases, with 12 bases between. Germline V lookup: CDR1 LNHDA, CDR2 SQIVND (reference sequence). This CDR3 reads CASSTDRVNNEQFF. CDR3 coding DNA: TGTGCCAGTAGTACAGACCGGGTCAACAATGAGCAGTTCTTC.

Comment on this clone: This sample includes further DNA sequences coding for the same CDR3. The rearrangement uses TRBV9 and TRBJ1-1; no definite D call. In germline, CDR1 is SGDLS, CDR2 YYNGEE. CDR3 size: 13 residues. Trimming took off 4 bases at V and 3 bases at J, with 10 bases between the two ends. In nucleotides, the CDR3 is TGTGCCAGCAGCCCTCGAGGGTACACTGAAGCTTTCTTT. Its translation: CASSPRGYTEAFF.

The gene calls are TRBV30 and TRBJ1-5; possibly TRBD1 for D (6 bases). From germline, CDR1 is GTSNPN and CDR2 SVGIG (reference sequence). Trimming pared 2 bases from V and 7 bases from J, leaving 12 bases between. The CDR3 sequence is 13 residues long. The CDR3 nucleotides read TGTGCCTGGAGTAAACAGGGAGACCAGCCCCAGCATTTT. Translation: CAWSKQGDQPQHF. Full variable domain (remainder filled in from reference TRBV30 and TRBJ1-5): SQTIHQWPATLVQPVGSPLSLECTVEGTSNPNLYWYRQAAGRGLQLLFYSVGIGQISSEVPQNLSASRPQDRQFILSSKKLLLSDSGFYLCAWSKQGDQPQHFGDGTRLSIL.

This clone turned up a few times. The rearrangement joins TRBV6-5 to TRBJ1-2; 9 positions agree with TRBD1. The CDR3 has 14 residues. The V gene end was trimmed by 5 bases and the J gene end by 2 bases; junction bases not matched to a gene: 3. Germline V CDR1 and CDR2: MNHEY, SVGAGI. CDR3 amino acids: CASSHRGPNYGYTF. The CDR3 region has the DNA TGTGCCAGCAGTCACAGGGGGCCGAACTATGGCTACACCTTC.

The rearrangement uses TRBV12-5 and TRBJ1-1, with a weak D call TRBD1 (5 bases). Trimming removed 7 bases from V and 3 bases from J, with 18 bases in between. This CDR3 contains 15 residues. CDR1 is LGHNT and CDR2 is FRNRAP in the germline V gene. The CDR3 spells CASASAKVGDTEAFF. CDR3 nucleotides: TGTGCTAGTGCCTCCGCGAAGGTAGGGGACACTGAAGCTTTCTTT.

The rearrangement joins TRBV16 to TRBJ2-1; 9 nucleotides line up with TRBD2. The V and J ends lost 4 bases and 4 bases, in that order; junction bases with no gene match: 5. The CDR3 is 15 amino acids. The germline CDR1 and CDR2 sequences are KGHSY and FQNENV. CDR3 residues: CASSLSSGTYNEQFF. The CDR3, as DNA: TGTGCCAGCAGCCTTTCTAGCGGGACTTACAATGAGCAGTTCTTC.

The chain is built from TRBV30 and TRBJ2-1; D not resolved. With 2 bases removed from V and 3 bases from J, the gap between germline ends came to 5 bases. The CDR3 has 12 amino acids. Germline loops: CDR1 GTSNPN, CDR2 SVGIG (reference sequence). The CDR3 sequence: CAWSRDYNEQFF. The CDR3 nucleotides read TGTGCCTGGAGTAGAGACTACAATGAGCAGTTCTTC.

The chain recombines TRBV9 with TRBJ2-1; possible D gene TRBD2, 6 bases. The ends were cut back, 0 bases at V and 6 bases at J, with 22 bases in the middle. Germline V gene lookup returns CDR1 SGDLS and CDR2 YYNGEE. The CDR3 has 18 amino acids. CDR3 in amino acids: CASSVEEAGSPSFNEQFF. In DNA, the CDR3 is TGTGCCAGCAGCGTAGAGGAGGCGGGATCACCAAGTTTCAATGAGCAGTTCTTC.

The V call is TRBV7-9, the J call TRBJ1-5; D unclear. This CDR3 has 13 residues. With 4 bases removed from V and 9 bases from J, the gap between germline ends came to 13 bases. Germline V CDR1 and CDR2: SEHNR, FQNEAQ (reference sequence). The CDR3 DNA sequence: TGTGCCAGCAGCTCCCAGGAGGAGGCGCCCCAGCATTTT. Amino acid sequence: CASSSQEEAPQHF.

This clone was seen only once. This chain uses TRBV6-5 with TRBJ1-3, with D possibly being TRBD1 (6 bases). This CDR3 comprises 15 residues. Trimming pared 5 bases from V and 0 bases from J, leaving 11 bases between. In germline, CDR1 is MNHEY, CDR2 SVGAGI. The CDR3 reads CASSPGGYSGNTIYF. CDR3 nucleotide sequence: TGTGCCAGCAGTCCGGGGGGCTACTCTGGAAACACCATATATTTT.

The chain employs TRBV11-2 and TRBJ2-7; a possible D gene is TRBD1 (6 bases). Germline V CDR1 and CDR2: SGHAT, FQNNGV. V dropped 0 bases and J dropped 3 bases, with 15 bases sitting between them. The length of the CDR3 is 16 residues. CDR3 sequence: CASSLDFGTSLYEQYF. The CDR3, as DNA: TGTGCCAGCAGCTTAGATTTCGGGACAAGCCTCTACGAGCAGTACTTC.

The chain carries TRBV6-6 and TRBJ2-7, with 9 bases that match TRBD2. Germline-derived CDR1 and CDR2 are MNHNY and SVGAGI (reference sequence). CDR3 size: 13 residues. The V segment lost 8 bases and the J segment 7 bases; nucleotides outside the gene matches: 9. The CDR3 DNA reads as TGTGCCAGCCAGAGGCGGGAGGGTTGGGAGCAGTACTTC. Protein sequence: CASQRREGWEQYF.

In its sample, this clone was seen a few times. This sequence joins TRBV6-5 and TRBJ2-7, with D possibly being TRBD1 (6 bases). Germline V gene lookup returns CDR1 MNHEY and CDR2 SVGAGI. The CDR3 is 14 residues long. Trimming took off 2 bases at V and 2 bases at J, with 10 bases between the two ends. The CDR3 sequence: CASSYKQGPYEQYF. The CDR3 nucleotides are TGTGCCAGCAGTTACAAACAGGGACCCTACGAGCAGTACTTC.

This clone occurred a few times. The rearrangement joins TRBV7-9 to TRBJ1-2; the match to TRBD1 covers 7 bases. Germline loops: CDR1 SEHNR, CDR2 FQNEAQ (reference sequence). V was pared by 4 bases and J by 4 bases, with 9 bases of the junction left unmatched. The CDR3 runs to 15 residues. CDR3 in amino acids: CASSYSGTDTYGYTF. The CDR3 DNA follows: TGTGCCAGCAGCTACTCCGGGACAGACACCTATGGCTACACCTTC.

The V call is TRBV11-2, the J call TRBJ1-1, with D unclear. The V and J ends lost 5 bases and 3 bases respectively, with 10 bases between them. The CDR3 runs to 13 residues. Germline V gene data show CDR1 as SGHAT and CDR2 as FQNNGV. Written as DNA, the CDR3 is TGTGCCAGCAGCCGGGCGGGGTACACTGAAGCTTTCTTT. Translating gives CASSRAGYTEAFF.

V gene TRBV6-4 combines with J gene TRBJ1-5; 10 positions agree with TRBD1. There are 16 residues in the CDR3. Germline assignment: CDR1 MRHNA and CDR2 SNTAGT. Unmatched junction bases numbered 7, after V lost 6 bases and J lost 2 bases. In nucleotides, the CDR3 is TGTGCCAGCAGGGCTGGGACAGGGGTACGCAATCAGCCCCAGCATTTT. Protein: CASRAGTGVRNQPQHF.